This T cell receptor beta chain was recorded in a study of cytomegalovirus exposure and HLA in healthy donors. In the case of this clone: Antigen: not known.

The CDR3 sequence is 12 residues long. CDR1 is MDHEN, CDR2 SYDVKM, per germline. The germline V and J ends were trimmed by 11 bases and 4 bases, with 14 bases remaining between them. The PCR was carried out with 60 Vbeta primers and 13 Jbeta primers. Here immunoSEQ multiplex PCR was the method, and the copy in TCRdb shows in-frame clones only, minus some. The sample lists some 180,000 clones; roughly 82% were seen once. Regarding the study as a whole: V- and J-gene trimming of TCR beta was linked (in a later analysis) to a missense DCLRE1C variant. What a later analysis reportedly showed was that an Asian-associated ancestry cluster had fewer N-insertions than the approximately 700-donor mean. TCR beta V segments were, for the most part, productive about 87% or about 30% of the time in an earlier analysis. As was reported, the classifier diagnosed cytomegalovirus status with high specificity and sensitivity.

The sample comprised PBMCs. This TCR was sampled from a man aged 35 to 55 in good health and CMV-seronegative. J is TRBJ1-2 and V is TRBV28; no reliable D call. CDR3 sequence (DNA): TGTGCCGCGGTTGACCGCGCCTATGGCTACACCTTC. This codes for CAAVDRAYGYTF.